Sequencing of this TCR beta chain was carried out in a study of cytomegalovirus exposure and HLA in healthy donors. Background on the study: Approximately 200 million T cells yielded approximately 110 million unique TCR beta sequences in earlier analysis. Whole-study results and caveats: An analysis was carried out at a later point. It showed that HLA-associated TCR beta chains were more clonally expanded than equally common non-associated chains. Cytomegalovirus association was assigned to 170 or so TCR beta chains. It was reportedly the case that the classifier diagnosed cytomegalovirus status with high specificity and sensitivity.

The PCR ran on 60 Vbeta and 13 Jbeta primers. Generated by immunoSEQ multiplex PCR, the TCRdb table keeps only in-frame clones and is missing some. This sample has 95,000 to 120,000 clones, with 67% found just once. Concerning this clone itself: What it recognizes is unknown.

CDR1 and CDR2 (germline): SGHTA, FQGNSA. V lost 3 bases and J lost 4, with 18 bases in between. This CDR3 has 16 amino acids. The origin of this receptor is a young man in good health and CMV-seropositive. Input material: PBMCs. The rearrangement uses TRBV7-2 and TRBJ2-5, with D tentatively TRBD2 (5 bases). The CDR3 DNA follows: TGTGCCAGCAGCTTCCAGGCTAGCCGGAGAGGAGAGACCCAGTACTTC. It yields the protein CASSFQASRRGETQYF.